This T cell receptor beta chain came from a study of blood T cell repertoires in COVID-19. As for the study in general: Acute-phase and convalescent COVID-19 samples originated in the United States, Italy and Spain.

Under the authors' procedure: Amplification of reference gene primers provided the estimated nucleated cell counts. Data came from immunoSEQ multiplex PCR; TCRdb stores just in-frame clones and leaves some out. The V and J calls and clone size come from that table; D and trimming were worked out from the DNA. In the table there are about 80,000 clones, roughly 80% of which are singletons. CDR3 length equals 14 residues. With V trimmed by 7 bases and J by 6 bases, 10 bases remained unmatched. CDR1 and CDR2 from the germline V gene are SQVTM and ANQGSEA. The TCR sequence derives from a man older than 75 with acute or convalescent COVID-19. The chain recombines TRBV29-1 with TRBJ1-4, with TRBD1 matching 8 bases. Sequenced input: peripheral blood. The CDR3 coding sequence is TGCAGCGGGGGGAACAGGGGGAGTGATGAAAAACTGTTTTTT. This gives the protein CSGGNRGSDEKLFF. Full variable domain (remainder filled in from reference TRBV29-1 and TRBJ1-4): SAVISQKPSRDICQRGTSLTIQCQVDSQVTMMFWYRQQPGQSLTLIATANQGSEATYESGFVIDKFPISRPNLTFSTLTVSNMSPEDSSIYLCSGGNRGSDEKLFFGSGTQLSVL.